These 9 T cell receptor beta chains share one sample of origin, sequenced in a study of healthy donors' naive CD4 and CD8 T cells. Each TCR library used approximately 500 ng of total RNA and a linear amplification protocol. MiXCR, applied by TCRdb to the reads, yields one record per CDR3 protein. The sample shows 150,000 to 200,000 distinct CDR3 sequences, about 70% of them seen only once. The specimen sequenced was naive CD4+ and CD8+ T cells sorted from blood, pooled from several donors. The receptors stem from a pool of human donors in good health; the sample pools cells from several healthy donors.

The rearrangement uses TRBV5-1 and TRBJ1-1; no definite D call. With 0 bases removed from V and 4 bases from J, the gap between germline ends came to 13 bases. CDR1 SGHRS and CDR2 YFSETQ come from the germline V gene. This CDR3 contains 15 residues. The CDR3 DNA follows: TGCGCCAGCAGCTTGGCCGAAGGGTTCGGCACTGAAGCTTTCTTT. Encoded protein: CASSLAEGFGTEAFF. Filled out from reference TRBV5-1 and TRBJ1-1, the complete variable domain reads KAGVTQTPRYLIKTRGQQVTLSCSPISGHRSVSWYQQTPGQGLQFLFEYFSETQRNKGNFPGRFSGRQFSNSRSEMNVSTLELGDSALYLCASSLAEGFGTEAFFGQGTRLTVV.

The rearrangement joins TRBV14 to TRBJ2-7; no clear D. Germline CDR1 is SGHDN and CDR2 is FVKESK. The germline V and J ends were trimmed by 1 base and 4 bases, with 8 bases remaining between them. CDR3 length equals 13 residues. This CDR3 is CASSQGLPYEQYF. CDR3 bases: TGTGCCAGCAGCCAAGGTTTGCCGTACGAGCAGTACTTC.

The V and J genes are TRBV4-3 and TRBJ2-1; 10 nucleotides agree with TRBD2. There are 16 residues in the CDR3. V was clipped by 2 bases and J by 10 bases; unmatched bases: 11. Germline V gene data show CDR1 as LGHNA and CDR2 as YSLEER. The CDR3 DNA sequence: TGCGCCAGCAGCCAAATCGCCGGGACTAGCGACCGGGAGCAGTTCTTC. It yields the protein CASSQIAGTSDREQFF.

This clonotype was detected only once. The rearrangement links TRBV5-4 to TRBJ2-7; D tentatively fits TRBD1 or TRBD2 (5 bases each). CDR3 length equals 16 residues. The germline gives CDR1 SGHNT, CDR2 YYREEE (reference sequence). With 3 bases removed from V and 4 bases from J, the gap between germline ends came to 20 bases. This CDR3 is CASSYNRGLDFYEQYF. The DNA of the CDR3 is TGTGCCAGCAGCTATAACCGGGGCTTAGATTTTTACGAGCAGTACTTC.

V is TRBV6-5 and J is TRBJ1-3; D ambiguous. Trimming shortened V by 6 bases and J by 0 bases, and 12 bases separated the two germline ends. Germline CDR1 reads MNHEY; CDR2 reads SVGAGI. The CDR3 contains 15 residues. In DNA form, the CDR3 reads TGTGCCAGCAGCCGAGACACGCGCTCTGGAAACACCATATATTTT. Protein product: CASSRDTRSGNTIYF.

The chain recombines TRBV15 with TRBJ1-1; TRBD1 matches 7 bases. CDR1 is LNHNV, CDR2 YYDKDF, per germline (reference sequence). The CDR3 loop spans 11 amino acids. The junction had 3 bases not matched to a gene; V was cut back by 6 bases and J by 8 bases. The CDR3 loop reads CATRTGTEAFF. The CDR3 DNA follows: TGTGCCACCAGGACAGGGACCGAAGCTTTCTTT.

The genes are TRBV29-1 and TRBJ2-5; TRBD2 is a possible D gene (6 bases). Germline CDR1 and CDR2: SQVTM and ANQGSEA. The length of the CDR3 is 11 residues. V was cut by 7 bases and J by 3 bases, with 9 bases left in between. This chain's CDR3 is CSERREETQYF. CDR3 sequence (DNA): TGCAGCGAGAGGAGGGAAGAGACCCAGTACTTC.

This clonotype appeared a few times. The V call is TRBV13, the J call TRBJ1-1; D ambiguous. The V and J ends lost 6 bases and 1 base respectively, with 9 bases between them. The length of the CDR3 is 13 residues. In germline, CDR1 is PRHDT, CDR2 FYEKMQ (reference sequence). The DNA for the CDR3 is TGTGCCAGCAGGACATACAGGAACACTGAAGCTTTCTTT. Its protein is CASRTYRNTEAFF.

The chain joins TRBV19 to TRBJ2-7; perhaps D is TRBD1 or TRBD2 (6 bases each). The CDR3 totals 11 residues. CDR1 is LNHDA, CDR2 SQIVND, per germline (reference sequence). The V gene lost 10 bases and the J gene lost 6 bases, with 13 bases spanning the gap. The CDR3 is CATKGGVEQYF. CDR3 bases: TGTGCCACCAAGGGGGGAGTCGAGCAGTACTTC.